A single sample is the source of the 32 T cell receptor beta chains below, sequenced in a study of identical twins. TCRdb used MiXCR to reprocess the 5' RACE reads, holding one entry per CDR3 protein. The sample has approximately 350,000 distinct CDR3 sequences, 12% seen once. These data also featured in a second study, about yellow fever vaccine responses in identical twins.

The sample was CD8+ T cells sorted from blood. These receptors were collected from a woman aged 18-29 years in good health.

This clonotype showed up just a few times. The V gene is TRBV9, the J gene TRBJ2-2; 14 bases are shared with TRBD2. The CDR3 runs 17 residues. With V trimmed by 4 bases and J by 4 bases, 6 bases remained unmatched. Per germline, CDR1 SGDLS and CDR2 YYNGEE. This chain's CDR3 is CASSSRLAGGPTGELFF. The CDR3 DNA follows: TGTGCCAGCAGCTCCCGACTAGCGGGGGGGCCCACCGGGGAGCTGTTTTTT. Full variable domain (rest looked up from reference TRBV9 and TRBJ2-2): DSGVTQTPKHLITATGQRVTLRCSPRSGDLSVYWYQQSLDQGLQFLIQYYNGEERAKGNILERFSAQQFPDLHSELNLSSLELGDSALYFCASSSRLAGGPTGELFFGEGSRLTVL.

This clonotype has a count of ten or more. This chain joins TRBV12-3 or TRBV12-4 and TRBJ2-2; no definite D call. The CDR3 has 12 residues. V was pared by 8 bases and J by 6 bases, with 10 bases between. CDR3 DNA sequence: TGTGCCAGCGTAGAAGTAGCCGGGGAGCTGTTTTTT. It is translated as CASVEVAGELFF.

This clonotype was seen at least ten times. The chain is built from TRBV6-5 and TRBJ1-5; D is undetermined. Germline loops: CDR1 MNHEY, CDR2 SVGAGI. The germline V and J ends were trimmed by 4 bases and 6 bases, with 10 bases remaining between them. This CDR3 has 13 amino acids. The CDR3 nucleotides are TGTGCCAGCAGTTCATCCCAAGGTCAGCCCCAGCATTTT. Translation gives CASSSSQGQPQHF.

This clonotype has a handful of counts. This rearrangement joins TRBV4-1 to TRBJ2-1; D is ambiguous. Per germline, CDR1 MGHRA and CDR2 YSYEKL. The CDR3 contains 13 residues. V shed 0 bases and J shed 7 bases, with 7 bases lying between them. CDR3 sequence: CASSQERRNEQFF. The CDR3 region has the DNA TGCGCCAGCAGCCAAGAACGGCGGAATGAGCAGTTCTTC.

Comment on this clonotype: An end of the junction differs from the germline gene, which may be a read error. The J gene is TRBJ2-3, the V gene TRBV29-1; a weak D match, TRBD1 (5 bases). CDR3 length: 10 residues. CDR1 and CDR2 from the germline V gene are SQVTM and ANQGSEA. The CDR3 spells CSAATVTQYF. CDR3 in DNA: TGCAGCGCGGCGACAGTTACGCAGTATTTT.

This clonotype turned up a few times. The J gene is TRBJ1-6, the V gene TRBV7-9; TRBD1 matches at 8 bases. Germline V gene lookup returns CDR1 SEHNR and CDR2 FQNEAQ (reference sequence). The CDR3 has 14 amino acids. Trimming at V came to 6 bases and at J to 8 bases, leaving 6 bases not matched to a gene. CDR3 coding DNA: TGTGCCAGCAGTCTACAGGGGGATCATTCACCCCTCCACTTT. It encodes CASSLQGDHSPLHF.

The sample holds a few counts of this clonotype. The chain has TRBV6-1 and TRBJ2-2, with D possibly TRBD2 on 6 matching bases. V was trimmed by 5 bases and J by 4 bases, leaving 11 bases between them. Germline CDR1 reads MNHNS; CDR2 reads SASEGT. The CDR3 loop spans 14 amino acids. In nucleotides, the CDR3 is TGTGCCAGCAGTCCGGGAGCGGGCACCGGGGAGCTGTTTTTT. Protein: CASSPGAGTGELFF.

This clonotype was counted only a few times. The genes are TRBV20-1 and TRBJ1-5; perhaps TRBD1 as D (6 bases). This CDR3 has 13 amino acids. Germline V gene lookup returns CDR1 DFQATT and CDR2 SNEGSKA (reference sequence). Trimming left V 6 bases short and J 5 bases short, with 14 bases between. The CDR3 DNA is TGCAGTGCCAAGTGGGACACCGATCAGCCCCAGCATTTT. This translates into CSAKWDTDQPQHF.

This clonotype was counted between two and nine times. This rearrangement joins TRBV11-2 to TRBJ2-7; unclear D gene. The V gene's germline CDR1 is SGHAT and CDR2 FQNNGV. V lost 1 base and J 3 bases, leaving 10 bases between the germline ends. The CDR3 spans 14 residues. Here the CDR3 DNA reads TGTGCCAGCAGCTTAGTGGGCTTCCTCTACGAGCAGTACTTC. Translation: CASSLVGFLYEQYF.

The V call is TRBV29-1, the J call TRBJ1-4; D is unclear. This CDR3 spans 13 amino acids. Trimming shortened V by 2 bases and J by 8 bases, and 12 bases separated the two germline ends. Germline values: CDR1 SQVTM, CDR2 ANQGSEA. The DNA of the CDR3 is TGCAGCGTTGAATCGTCAGTTCGGGAAAAACTGTTTTTT. It translates to CSVESSVREKLFF. The variable domain in full, with the rest retrieved from reference TRBV29-1 and TRBJ1-4, is SAVISQKPSRDICQRGTSLTIQCQVDSQVTMMFWYRQQPGQSLTLIATANQGSEATYESGFVIDKFPISRPNLTFSTLTVSNMSPEDSSIYLCSVESSVREKLFFGSGTQLSVL.

This clonotype was seen only a few times. The gene calls are TRBV20-1 and TRBJ2-1, with TRBD1 matching over 9 bases. Germline CDR1 reads DFQATT; CDR2 reads SNEGSKA (reference sequence). The CDR3 length is 13 residues. The CDR3: CPPDRGNRNEQFF. CDR3 nucleotide sequence: TGCCCCCCGGACAGGGGCAATAGGAATGAGCAGTTCTTC.

The chain has TRBV20-1 and TRBJ2-5; the D gene could be TRBD1 or TRBD2 (5 bases each). This CDR3 spans 13 amino acids. Trimming cost V 4 bases and J 1 base, with 10 bases left between them. CDR1 and CDR2 from the germline V gene are DFQATT and SNEGSKA (reference sequence). The CDR3 DNA reads as TGCAGTGCTACCCGGGGCAGCCAAGAGACCCAGTACTTC. Amino acid sequence: CSATRGSQETQYF.

As to this clonotype: Mismatch with germline at one junction end may stem from a read error. This sequence joins TRBV5-1 and TRBJ2-1; D is possibly TRBD1 or TRBD2 (6 bases each). This CDR3 has 14 amino acids. Germline CDR1 SGHRS, CDR2 YFSETQ. In nucleotides, the CDR3 is TGCGCCAGCAGCCACCGGGACAAGGGACTCCCTGGGGTCTTC. It yields the protein CASSHRDKGLPGVF.

This clonotype appeared many times. This rearrangement joins TRBV4-1 to TRBJ1-4; D call uncertain. Germline lookup yields CDR1 MGHRA and CDR2 YSYEKL. V gave up 4 bases and J gave up 8 bases, with 8 bases separating them. The CDR3 is made up of 12 amino acids. The chain's CDR3 is CASSPNEEKLFF. DNA of the CDR3: TGCGCCAGCAGCCCAAACGAGGAAAAACTGTTTTTT.

This sequence joins TRBV7-6 and TRBJ2-1, with 10 bases aligning to TRBD2. After removal of 6 bases from V and 12 bases from J, the junction contained 14 bases not matched to a gene. Per the germline V gene, CDR1 is SGHVS and CDR2 is FNYEAQ. The CDR3 spans 15 residues. In DNA, the CDR3 is TGTGCCAGCAGACCTTTAGCGGGGGGCACCCCCGGGCAGTTCTTC. Residues: CASRPLAGGTPGQFF.

The chain carries TRBV9 and TRBJ2-1, with D maybe TRBD2 (7 bases). The CDR3 spans 14 residues. Germline V gives CDR1 SGDLS, CDR2 YYNGEE. Trimming took 2 bases from V and 6 from J, leaving 12 bases between them. CDR3: CASSVGGLGNEQFF. Written as DNA, the CDR3 is TGTGCCAGCAGCGTCGGGGGGCTGGGCAATGAGCAGTTCTTC. The full variable domain, its missing parts supplied by reference TRBV9 and TRBJ2-1, is DSGVTQTPKHLITATGQRVTLRCSPRSGDLSVYWYQQSLDQGLQFLIQYYNGEERAKGNILERFSAQQFPDLHSELNLSSLELGDSALYFCASSVGGLGNEQFFGPGTRLTVL.

The chain couples TRBV28 to TRBJ2-1; no definite D call. This CDR3 has 14 residues. V was cut by 7 bases and J by 7 bases, with 17 bases left in between. Germline assignment: CDR1 MDHEN and CDR2 SYDVKM. The CDR3 reads CASNRVGIENEQFF. For the CDR3, the DNA is TGTGCCAGCAACCGAGTTGGGATTGAAAATGAGCAGTTCTTC.

This clonotype appeared a few times. The CDR3 region is CASSTSSGIYNEQFF. DNA for the CDR3: TGTGCCAGCAGCACATCTAGCGGGATATACAATGAGCAGTTCTTC. This sequence joins TRBV7-8 and TRBJ2-1; TRBD2 aligns across 9 bases. Germline V gene lookup returns CDR1 SGHVS and CDR2 FQNEAQ. Trimming removed 5 bases from V and 4 bases from J; junction bases left unmatched: 6. CDR3 length: 15 amino acids.

The genes are TRBV9 and TRBJ1-6, with TRBD1 matching over 7 bases. Germline CDR1 SGDLS, CDR2 YYNGEE. J lost 7 bases, V lost 5 bases, and 9 bases had no gene match. The length of the CDR3 is 15 residues. The CDR3 protein is CASSAMTGLNSPLHF. The CDR3 DNA reads TGTGCCAGCAGTGCGATGACAGGGCTGAATTCACCCCTCCACTTT.

V usage is TRBV2 and J usage is TRBJ2-1, with no clear D. Germline V lookup: CDR1 SNHLY, CDR2 FYNNEI. The CDR3 contains 13 residues. V dropped 3 bases and J dropped 5 bases, with 8 bases sitting between them. The CDR3 is CASSDHPNNEQFF. The CDR3 DNA follows: TGTGCCAGCAGTGACCACCCTAACAATGAGCAGTTCTTC.

J is TRBJ2-1 and V is TRBV7-9, with D unclear. The length of the CDR3 is 14 residues. CDR1 and CDR2 (germline): SEHNR, FQNEAQ (reference sequence). Deletions cut 1 base from V and 8 bases from J, with 12 bases between. CDR3 residues: CASSLVLQPHEQFF. Written as DNA, the CDR3 is TGTGCCAGCAGCTTAGTGCTCCAACCCCATGAGCAGTTCTTC.

This rearrangement joins TRBV11-2 to TRBJ2-1, with D uncertain. The CDR3 is made up of 14 amino acids. Trimming took 3 bases from V and 6 from J, leaving 12 bases between them. The germline V gene has CDR1 SGHAT and CDR2 FQNNGV. This CDR3 is CASSFDRTRNEQFF. CDR3 in DNA: TGTGCCAGCAGCTTCGACCGAACACGCAATGAGCAGTTCTTC.

This clonotype was counted only a few times. The chain is built from TRBV20-1 and TRBJ2-3; 12 nucleotides match TRBD2. Germline loops: CDR1 DFQATT, CDR2 SNEGSKA (reference sequence). The J segment lost 5 bases and the V segment lost 5 bases, leaving 5 bases of the junction unmatched. The CDR3 is made up of 14 amino acids. The CDR3 loop reads CSAGLAGGLDTQYF. For the CDR3, the DNA is TGCAGTGCTGGGCTAGCGGGGGGGCTAGATACGCAGTATTTT.

This clonotype has a count of ten or more. V is TRBV20-1 and J is TRBJ2-7, with 7 bases aligning to TRBD2. The length of the CDR3 is 14 residues. V dropped 2 bases and J dropped 5; count of bases not matched to a gene: 9. CDR1 is DFQATT and CDR2 is SNEGSKA in the germline V gene (reference sequence). CDR3 bases: TGCAGTGCTAGATTTGTAGCGGGTACGGACGAGCAGTACTTC. This codes for CSARFVAGTDEQYF.

This chain joins TRBV12-3 or TRBV12-4 and TRBJ1-5; possibly TRBD1 for D (6 bases). The CDR3 loop spans 13 amino acids. The V gene lost 6 bases and the J gene lost 9 bases, with 15 bases spanning the gap. CDR3: CASSPGARGPQHF. The DNA for the CDR3 is TGTGCCAGCAGCCCTGGTGCCAGGGGGCCCCAGCATTTT.

This clonotype was observed a handful of times. The chain is built from TRBV6-5 and TRBJ2-4; D is ambiguous. V shed 3 bases and J shed 8 bases, with 11 bases lying between them. The CDR3 covers 13 residues. Germline V gene data show CDR1 as MNHEY and CDR2 as SVGAGI. CDR3 region: CASSYYPGDIQYF. The CDR3, as DNA: TGTGCCAGCAGTTATTATCCTGGGGACATTCAGTACTTC.

The gene calls are TRBV7-9 and TRBJ1-1; D unresolved. Germline V CDR1 and CDR2: SEHNR, FQNEAQ (reference sequence). V was pared by 4 bases and J by 0 bases, with 6 bases between. The CDR3 spans 13 residues. CDR3 bases: TGTGCCAGCAGCTACCCTATGAACACTGAAGCTTTCTTT. It codes for CASSYPMNTEAFF.

The gene calls are TRBV5-1 and TRBJ2-7; 9 bases are shared with TRBD2. Germline V CDR1 and CDR2: SGHRS, YFSETQ. The V and J ends lost 4 bases and 2 bases, in that order; junction bases with no gene match: 16. This CDR3 spans 18 amino acids. The CDR3 DNA follows: TGCGCCAGCAGCGTTAAGGCCCCACGGGCGGGAGGGCCCTACGAGCAGTACTTC. It encodes CASSVKAPRAGGPYEQYF.

This clonotype occurred many times. The chain carries TRBV5-1 and TRBJ1-1; D remains unclear. Germline-derived CDR1 and CDR2 are SGHRS and YFSETQ. CDR3 length: 12 amino acids. Trimming shortened V by 1 base and J by 7 bases, and 8 bases separated the two germline ends. The CDR3 DNA sequence: TGCGCCAGCAGCTTGCGCGGGAATGAAGCTTTCTTT. Translated: CASSLRGNEAFF. The full variable domain, rest sourced from reference TRBV5-1 and TRBJ1-1, is KAGVTQTPRYLIKTRGQQVTLSCSPISGHRSVSWYQQTPGQGLQFLFEYFSETQRNKGNFPGRFSGRQFSNSRSEMNVSTLELGDSALYLCASSLRGNEAFFGQGTRLTVV.

Only a few counts were recorded for this clonotype. The rearrangement links TRBV7-3 to TRBJ2-3, with TRBD2 as a possible D gene (6 bases). Germline V CDR1 and CDR2: SGHTA, FQGTGA. The CDR3 extends over 13 amino acids. The V end lost 5 bases, the J end lost 11 bases, and 17 bases lay between the germline ends. The CDR3 region has the DNA TGTGCCAGCAGCGTGACACGGGGGTTGAGGCAGTATTTT. It codes for CASSVTRGLRQYF.

The chain recombines TRBV12-3 or TRBV12-4 with TRBJ2-1; D not certain. The CDR3 totals 16 residues. Trimming shortened V by 2 bases and J by 2 bases, and 13 bases separated the two germline ends. The CDR3 is CASSLLRNPTYNEQFF. The CDR3 coding sequence is TGTGCCAGCAGTTTACTCAGGAACCCAACCTACAATGAGCAGTTCTTC.

The chain uses TRBV11-2 and TRBJ2-3, with 11 bases that match TRBD2. Per the germline V gene, CDR1 is SGHAT and CDR2 is FQNNGV. The CDR3 totals 16 residues. V shed 4 bases, J shed 4 bases, and the junction held 7 bases outside the gene matches. The CDR3 loop reads CASSYNSGRAADTQYF. The CDR3 region has the DNA TGTGCCAGCAGCTACAATAGCGGGAGGGCCGCAGATACGCAGTATTTT.